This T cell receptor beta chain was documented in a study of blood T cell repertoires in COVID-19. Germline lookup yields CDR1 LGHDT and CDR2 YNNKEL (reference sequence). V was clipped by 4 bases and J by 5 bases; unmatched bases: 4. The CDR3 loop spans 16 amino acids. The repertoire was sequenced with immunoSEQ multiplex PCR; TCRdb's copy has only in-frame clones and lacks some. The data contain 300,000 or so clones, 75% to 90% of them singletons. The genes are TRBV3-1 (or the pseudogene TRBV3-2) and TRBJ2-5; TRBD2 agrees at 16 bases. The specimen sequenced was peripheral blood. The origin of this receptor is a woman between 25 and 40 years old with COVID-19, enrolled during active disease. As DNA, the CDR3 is TGTGCCAGCAGCCCCGGGACTAGCGGGAGGGGGGAGACCCAGTACTTC. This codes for CASSPGTSGRGETQYF.